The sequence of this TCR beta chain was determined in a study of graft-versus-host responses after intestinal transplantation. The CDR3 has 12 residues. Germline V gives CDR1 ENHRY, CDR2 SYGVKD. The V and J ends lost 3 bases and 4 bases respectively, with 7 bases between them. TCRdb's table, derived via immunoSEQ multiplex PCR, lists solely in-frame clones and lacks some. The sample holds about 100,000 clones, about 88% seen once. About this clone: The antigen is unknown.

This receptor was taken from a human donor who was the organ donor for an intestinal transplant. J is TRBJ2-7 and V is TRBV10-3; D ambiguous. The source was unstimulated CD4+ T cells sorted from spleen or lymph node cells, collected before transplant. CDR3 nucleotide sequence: TGTGCCATCAGTGAATTGAGATACGAGCAGTACTTC. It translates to CAISELRYEQYF.